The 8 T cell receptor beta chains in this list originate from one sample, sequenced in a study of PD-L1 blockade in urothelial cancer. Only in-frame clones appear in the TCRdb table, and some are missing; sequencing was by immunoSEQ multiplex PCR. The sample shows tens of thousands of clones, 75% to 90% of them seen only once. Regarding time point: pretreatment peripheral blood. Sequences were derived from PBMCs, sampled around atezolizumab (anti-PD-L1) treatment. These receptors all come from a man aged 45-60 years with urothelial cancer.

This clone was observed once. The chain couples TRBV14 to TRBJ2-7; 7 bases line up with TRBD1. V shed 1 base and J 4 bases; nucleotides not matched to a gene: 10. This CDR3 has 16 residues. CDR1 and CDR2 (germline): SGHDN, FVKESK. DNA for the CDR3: TGTGCCAGCAGCCAAGCGGGGACAGCCCCCGGGTACGAGCAGTACTTC. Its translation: CASSQAGTAPGYEQYF. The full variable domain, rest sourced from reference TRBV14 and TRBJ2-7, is EAGVTQFPSHSVIEKGQTVTLRCDPISGHDNLYWYRRVMGKEIKFLLHFVKESKQDESGMPNNRFLAERTGGTYSTLKVQPAELEDSGVYFCASSQAGTAPGYEQYFGPGTRLTVT.

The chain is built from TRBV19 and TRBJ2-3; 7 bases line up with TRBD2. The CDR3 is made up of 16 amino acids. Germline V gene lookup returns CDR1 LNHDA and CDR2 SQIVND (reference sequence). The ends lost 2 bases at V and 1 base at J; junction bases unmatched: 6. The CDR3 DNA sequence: TGTGCCAGTAGTATAAGAGCGGGGATCGGCACAGATACGCAGTATTTT. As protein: CASSIRAGIGTDTQYF. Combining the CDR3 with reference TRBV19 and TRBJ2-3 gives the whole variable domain DGGITQSPKYLFRKEGQNVTLSCEQNLNHDAMYWYRQDPGQGLRLIYYSQIVNDFQKGDIAEGYSVSREKKESFPLTVTSAQKNPTAFYLCASSIRAGIGTDTQYFGPGTRLTVL.

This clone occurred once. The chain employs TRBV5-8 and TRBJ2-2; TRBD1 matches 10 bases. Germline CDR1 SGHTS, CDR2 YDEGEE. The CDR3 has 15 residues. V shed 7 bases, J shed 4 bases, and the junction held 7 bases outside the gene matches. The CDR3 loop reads CASRRQGAITGELFF. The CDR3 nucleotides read TGTGCCAGCCGACGACAGGGGGCGATCACCGGGGAGCTGTTTTTT.

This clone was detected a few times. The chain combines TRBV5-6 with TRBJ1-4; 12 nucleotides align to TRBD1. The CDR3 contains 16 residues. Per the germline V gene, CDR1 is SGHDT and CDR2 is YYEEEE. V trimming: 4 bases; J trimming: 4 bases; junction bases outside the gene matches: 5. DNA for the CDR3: TGTGCCAGCAGCGCCGGGACAGGGGGCATTAATGAAAAACTGTTTTTT. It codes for CASSAGTGGINEKLFF.

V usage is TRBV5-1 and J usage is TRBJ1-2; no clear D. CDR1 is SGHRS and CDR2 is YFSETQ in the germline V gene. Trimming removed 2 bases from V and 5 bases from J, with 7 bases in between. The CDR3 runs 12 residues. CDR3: CASSLEQYGYTF. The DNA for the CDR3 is TGCGCCAGCAGCTTAGAACAGTATGGCTACACCTTC. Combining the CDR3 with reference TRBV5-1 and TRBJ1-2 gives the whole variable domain KAGVTQTPRYLIKTRGQQVTLSCSPISGHRSVSWYQQTPGQGLQFLFEYFSETQRNKGNFPGRFSGRQFSNSRSEMNVSTLELGDSALYLCASSLEQYGYTFGSGTRLTVV.

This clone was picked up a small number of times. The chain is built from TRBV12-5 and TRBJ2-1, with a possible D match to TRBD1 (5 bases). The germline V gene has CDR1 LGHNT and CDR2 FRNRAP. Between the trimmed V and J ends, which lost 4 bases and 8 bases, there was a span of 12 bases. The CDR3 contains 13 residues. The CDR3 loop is CASGSQGFDEQFF. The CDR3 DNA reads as TGTGCTAGTGGTTCGCAGGGTTTTGATGAGCAGTTCTTC.

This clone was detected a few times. The chain's CDR3 is CATSRGQFNSPLHF. The DNA for the CDR3 is TGTGCCACCAGCAGGGGACAGTTTAATTCACCCCTCCACTTT. The V gene is TRBV15, the J gene TRBJ1-6; 7 bases are shared with TRBD1. J lost 6 bases, V lost 3 bases, and 2 bases had no gene match. Germline V lookup: CDR1 LNHNV, CDR2 YYDKDF (reference sequence). CDR3 size: 14 residues.

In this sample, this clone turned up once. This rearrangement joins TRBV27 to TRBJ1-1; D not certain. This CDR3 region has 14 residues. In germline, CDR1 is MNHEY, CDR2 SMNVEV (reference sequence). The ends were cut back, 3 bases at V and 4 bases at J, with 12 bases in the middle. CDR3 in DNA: TGTGCCAGCAGTTTGGTCGATAGTATCACTGAAGCTTTCTTT. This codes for CASSLVDSITEAFF.